This T cell receptor beta chain was identified in a study of cytomegalovirus exposure and HLA in healthy donors. Study results and caveats: The TCR clusters that emerged in the first cohort tended, a later analysis found, to co-occur in the 120 or so validation repertoires. High specificity and sensitivity for cytomegalovirus status were reported for the classifier. The study labeled 164 TCR beta chains cytomegalovirus-associated.

About this clone itself: What it recognizes is unknown.

Among the 110 or so subjects of the validation cohort, separate from the roughly 670-subject first cohort, were the donors. Repertoires were generated with immunoSEQ multiplex PCR, while TCRdb's copy carries only in-frame clones and drops some. Of roughly 310,000 clones in the sample, 88% were seen once. Germline CDR1 MNHNS, CDR2 SASEGT. The ends were cut back, 4 bases at V and 3 bases at J, with 10 bases in the middle. The CDR3 runs 14 residues. The chain combines TRBV6-1 with TRBJ1-5, with D possibly being TRBD1 (5 bases). Source material: PBMCs. The receptor's source is a man under 40 in good health and CMV-seronegative. The CDR3 bases are TGTGCCAGCAGTGCTGACAGACTCAATCAGCCCCAGCATTTT. Translating it yields CASSADRLNQPQHF.